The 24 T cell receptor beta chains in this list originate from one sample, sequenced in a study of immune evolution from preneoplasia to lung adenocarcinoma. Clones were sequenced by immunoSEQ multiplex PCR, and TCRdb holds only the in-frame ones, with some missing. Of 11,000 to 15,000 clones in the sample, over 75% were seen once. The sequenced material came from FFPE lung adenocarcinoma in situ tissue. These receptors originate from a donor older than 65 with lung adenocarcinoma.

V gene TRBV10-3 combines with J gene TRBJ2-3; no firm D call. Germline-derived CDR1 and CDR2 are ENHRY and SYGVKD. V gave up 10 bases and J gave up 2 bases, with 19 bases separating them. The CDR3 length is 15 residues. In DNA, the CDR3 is TGTGCCAGCAGGATTGATGGGTTCGTCACAGATACGCAGTATTTT. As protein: CASRIDGFVTDTQYF.

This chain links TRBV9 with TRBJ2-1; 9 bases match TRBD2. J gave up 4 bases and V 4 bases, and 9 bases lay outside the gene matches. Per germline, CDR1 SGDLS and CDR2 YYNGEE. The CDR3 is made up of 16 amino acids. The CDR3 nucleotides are TGTGCCAGCAGCCCGAGTTTGCGGGAGGGATACAATGAGCAGTTCTTC. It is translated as CASSPSLREGYNEQFF.

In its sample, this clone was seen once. CDR3 DNA sequence: TGTGCCAGCAGCCCTCCTACTTTGTCCGGAAACACCATATATTTT. It specifies CASSPPTLSGNTIYF. The gene calls are TRBV11-2 and TRBJ1-3; D not resolved. The germline gives CDR1 SGHAT, CDR2 FQNNGV. The CDR3 has 15 residues. Trimming left V 5 bases short and J 4 bases short, with 15 bases between.

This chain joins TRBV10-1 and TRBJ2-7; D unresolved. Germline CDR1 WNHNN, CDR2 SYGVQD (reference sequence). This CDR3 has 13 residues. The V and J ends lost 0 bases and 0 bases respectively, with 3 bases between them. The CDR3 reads CASSESGSYEQYF. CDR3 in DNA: TGCGCCAGCAGTGAGTCGGGCTCCTACGAGCAGTACTTC.

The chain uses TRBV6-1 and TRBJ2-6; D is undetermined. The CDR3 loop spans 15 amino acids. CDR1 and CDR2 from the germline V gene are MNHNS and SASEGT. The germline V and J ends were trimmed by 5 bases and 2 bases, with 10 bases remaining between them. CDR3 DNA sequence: TGTGCCAGCAGTATAGTCATAGCTGGGGCCAACGTCCTGACTTTC. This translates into CASSIVIAGANVLTF.

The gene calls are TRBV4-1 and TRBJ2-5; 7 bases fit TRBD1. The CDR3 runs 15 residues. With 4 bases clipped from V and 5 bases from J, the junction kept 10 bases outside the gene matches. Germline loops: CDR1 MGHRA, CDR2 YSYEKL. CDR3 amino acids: CASSRTGAPFETQYF. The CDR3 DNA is TGCGCCAGCAGCCGTACAGGGGCTCCTTTCGAGACCCAGTACTTC.

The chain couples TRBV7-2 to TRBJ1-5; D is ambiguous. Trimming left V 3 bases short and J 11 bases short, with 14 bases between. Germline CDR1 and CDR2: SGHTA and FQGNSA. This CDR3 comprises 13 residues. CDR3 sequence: CASSLSQLRAQHF. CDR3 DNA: TGTGCCAGCAGCTTGTCCCAGTTGAGGGCCCAGCATTTT.

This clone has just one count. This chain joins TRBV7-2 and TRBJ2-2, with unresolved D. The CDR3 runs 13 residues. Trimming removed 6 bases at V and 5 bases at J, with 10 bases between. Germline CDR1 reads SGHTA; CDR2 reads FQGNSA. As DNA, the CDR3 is TGTGCCAGCAGTTTTATGGCGACCGGGGAGCTGTTTTTT. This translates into CASSFMATGELFF.

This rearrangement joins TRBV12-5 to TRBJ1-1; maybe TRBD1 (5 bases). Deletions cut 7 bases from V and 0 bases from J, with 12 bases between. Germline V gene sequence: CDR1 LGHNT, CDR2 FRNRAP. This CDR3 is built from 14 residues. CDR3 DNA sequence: TGTGCTAGTGCCTCGGGGGTCATGAACACTGAAGCTTTCTTT. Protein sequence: CASASGVMNTEAFF.

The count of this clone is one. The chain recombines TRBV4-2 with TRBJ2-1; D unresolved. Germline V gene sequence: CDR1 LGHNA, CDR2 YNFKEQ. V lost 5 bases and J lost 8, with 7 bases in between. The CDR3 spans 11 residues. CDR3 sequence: CASSAEDEQFF. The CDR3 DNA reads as TGTGCCAGCAGCGCCGAGGATGAGCAGTTCTTC.

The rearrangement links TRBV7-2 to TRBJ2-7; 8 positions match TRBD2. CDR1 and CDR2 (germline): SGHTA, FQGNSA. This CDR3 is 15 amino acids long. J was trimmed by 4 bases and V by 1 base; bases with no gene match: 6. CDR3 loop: CASSLEPAGGYEQYF. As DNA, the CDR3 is TGTGCCAGCAGCTTAGAACCGGCGGGAGGTTACGAGCAGTACTTC.

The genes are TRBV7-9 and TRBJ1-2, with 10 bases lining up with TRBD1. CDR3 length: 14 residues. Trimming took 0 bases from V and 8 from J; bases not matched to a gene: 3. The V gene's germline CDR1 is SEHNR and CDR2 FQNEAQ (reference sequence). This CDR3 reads CASSLAGTGEGYTF. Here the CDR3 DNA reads TGTGCCAGCAGCTTAGCCGGGACAGGGGAAGGCTACACCTTC.

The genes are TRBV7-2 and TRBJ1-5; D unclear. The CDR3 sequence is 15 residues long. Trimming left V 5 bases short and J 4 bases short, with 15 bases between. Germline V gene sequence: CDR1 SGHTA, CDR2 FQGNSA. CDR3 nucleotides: TGTGCCAGCAGCCCGGGTGTTCGGACTAATCAGCCCCAGCATTTT. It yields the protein CASSPGVRTNQPQHF.

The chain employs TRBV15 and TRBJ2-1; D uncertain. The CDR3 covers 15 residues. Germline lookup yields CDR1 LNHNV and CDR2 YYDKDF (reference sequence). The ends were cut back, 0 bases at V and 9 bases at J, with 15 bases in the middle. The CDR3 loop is CATSRDGLVMGEQFF. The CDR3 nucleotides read TGTGCCACCAGCAGAGATGGCCTAGTCATGGGTGAGCAGTTCTTC. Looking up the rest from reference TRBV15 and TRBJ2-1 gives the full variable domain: DAMVIQNPRYQVTQFGKPVTLSCSQTLNHNVMYWYQQKSSQAPKLLFHYYDKDFNNEADTPDNFQSRRPNTSFCFLDIRSPGLGDTAMYLCATSRDGLVMGEQFFGPGTRLTVL.

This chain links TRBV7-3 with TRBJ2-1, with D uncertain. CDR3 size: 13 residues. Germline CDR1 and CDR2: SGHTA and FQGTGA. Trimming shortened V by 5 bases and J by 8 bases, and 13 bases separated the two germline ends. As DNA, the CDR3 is TGTGCCAGCAGCGCCTCAGGCGGAGATGAGCAGTTCTTC. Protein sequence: CASSASGGDEQFF.

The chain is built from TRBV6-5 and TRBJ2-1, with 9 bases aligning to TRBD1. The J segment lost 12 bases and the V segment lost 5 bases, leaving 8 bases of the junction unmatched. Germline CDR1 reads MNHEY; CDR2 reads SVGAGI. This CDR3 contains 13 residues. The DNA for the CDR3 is TGTGCCAGCAGTCTTCCGGGACAGGGCCGGCAGTTCTTC. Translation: CASSLPGQGRQFF.

DNA of the CDR3: TGTGCCAGCAGCCCGGTGACAGGGGTTTATGGCTACACCTTC. Translated, it gives CASSPVTGVYGYTF. This rearrangement joins TRBV14 to TRBJ1-2; 8 bases map to TRBD1. Germline V gene lookup returns CDR1 SGHDN and CDR2 FVKESK. The CDR3 is 14 amino acids. The V gene end was trimmed by 4 bases and the J gene end by 5 bases; junction bases not matched to a gene: 6.

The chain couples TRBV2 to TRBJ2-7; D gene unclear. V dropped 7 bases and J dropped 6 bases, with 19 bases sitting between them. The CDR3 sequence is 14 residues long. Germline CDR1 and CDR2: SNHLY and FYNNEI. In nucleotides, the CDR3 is TGTGCCAGCACCGCTGATCCTGACTGGGGCGAGCAGTACTTC. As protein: CASTADPDWGEQYF.

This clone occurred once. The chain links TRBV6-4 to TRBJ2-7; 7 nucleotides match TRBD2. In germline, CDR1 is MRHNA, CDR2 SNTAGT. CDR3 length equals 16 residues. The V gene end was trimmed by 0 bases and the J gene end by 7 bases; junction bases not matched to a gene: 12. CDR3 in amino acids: CASSDSAGVTVGEQYF. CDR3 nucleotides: TGTGCCAGCAGTGACTCGGCGGGGGTGACGGTAGGAGAGCAGTACTTC.

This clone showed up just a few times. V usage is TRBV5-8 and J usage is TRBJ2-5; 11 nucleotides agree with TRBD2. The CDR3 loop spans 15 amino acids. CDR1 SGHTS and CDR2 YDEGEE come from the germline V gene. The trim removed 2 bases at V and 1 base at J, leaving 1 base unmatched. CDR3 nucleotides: TGTGCCAGCAGCTTTAGCGGGAGGGGCCAAGAGACCCAGTACTTC. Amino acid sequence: CASSFSGRGQETQYF.

CDR3 DNA: TGTGCCAGCAGCCAAGACCGGACAGGATTGTATGGCTACACCTTC. This encodes CASSQDRTGLYGYTF. The chain carries TRBV6-4 and TRBJ1-2; TRBD1 agrees at 7 bases. CDR1 is MRHNA, CDR2 SNTAGT, per germline. The CDR3 is 15 residues long. V shed 6 bases and J 5 bases; nucleotides not matched to a gene: 12.

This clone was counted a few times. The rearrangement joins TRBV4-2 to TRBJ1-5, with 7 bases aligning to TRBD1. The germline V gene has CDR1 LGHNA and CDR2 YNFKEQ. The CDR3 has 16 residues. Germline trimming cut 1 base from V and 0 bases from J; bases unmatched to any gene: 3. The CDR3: CASSQGGGSSNQPQHF. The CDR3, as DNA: TGTGCCAGCAGCCAAGGAGGGGGCTCTAGCAATCAGCCCCAGCATTTT.

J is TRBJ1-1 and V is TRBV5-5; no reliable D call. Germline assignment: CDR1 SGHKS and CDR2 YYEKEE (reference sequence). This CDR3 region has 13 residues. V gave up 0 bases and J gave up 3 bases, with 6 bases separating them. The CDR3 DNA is TGTGCCAGCAGCTTGGAGCGATACACTGAAGCTTTCTTT. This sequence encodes CASSLERYTEAFF. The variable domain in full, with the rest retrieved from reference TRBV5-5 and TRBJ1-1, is DAGVTQSPTHLIKTRGQQVTLRCSPISGHKSVSWYQQVLGQGPQFIFQYYEKEERGRGNFPDRFSARQFPNYSSELNVNALLLGDSALYLCASSLERYTEAFFGQGTRLTVV.

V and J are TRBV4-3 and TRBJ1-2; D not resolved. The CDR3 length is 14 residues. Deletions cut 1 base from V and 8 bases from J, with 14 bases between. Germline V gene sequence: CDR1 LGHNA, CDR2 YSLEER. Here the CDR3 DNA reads TGCGCCAGCAGCCAAGTTCGACCGCGCGGCGGCTACACCTTC. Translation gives CASSQVRPRGGYTF.